This T cell receptor (beta chain) comes out of a study of shared clonotypes between healthy human individuals. Across the whole study: Ranging from 18 to 49 in age, donors were a couple of women and a few men.

TCRdb keeps only in-frame clones here, not all; method: immunoSEQ multiplex PCR. The sample has hundreds of thousands of clones; approximately 73% are singletons. Many counts were recorded for this clone. Its antigen is not identified. General study findings and limits: Generation probabilities of non-shared clonotypes were lower (relative to those shared by all four donors).

Germline CDR1 and CDR2: MDHEN and SYDVKM. The CDR3 sequence is 14 residues long. V lost 6 bases to trimming and J lost 4 bases; unmatched junction nucleotides: 6. Both subsets, CD45RA+ naive and CD45RA-negative memory, were split from the CD4+ cells. Sequenced material: memory CD4+ T cells sorted from blood. Subset here: CD45RA-negative fraction. J is TRBJ1-2 and V is TRBV28, with TRBD1 identical over 9 bases. The sequence was collected from a woman in her twenties or thirties in good health. The CDR3 reads CASSGGTGSYGYTF. Here the CDR3 DNA reads TGTGCCAGCAGCGGAGGGACAGGGAGCTATGGCTACACCTTC.